The clone carrying this T cell receptor (beta chain) came up a few times. The target antigen is unknown. These data originate in a study of cytomegalovirus exposure and HLA in healthy donors. Looking at the study overall: Earlier results showed approximately 120 million unique TCR beta sequences derived from some 180 million T cells.

The PCR was carried out with 60 Vbeta primers and 13 Jbeta primers. Original data processing: A follow-up analysis tallied around 80 million unique TCR beta chains, roughly 10 million shared. Using immunoSEQ multiplex PCR, the repertoire was profiled, and TCRdb retains in-frame clones only, with some absent. The V and J calls and clone size were taken over from that table, and D and trimming were inferred from the DNA. The sample yields roughly 150,000 clones, 80% to 85% seen once. Regarding the study as a whole: In a later analysis, a missense DCLRE1C variant was linked to TCR beta V- and J-gene trimming. Accurate predictions that matched the HLA-A and HLA-B alleles of most subjects were reportedly made from TCR beta sequences.

This TCR came from a male donor in good health and CMV-seronegative. Sample: PBMCs.

The CDR3 sequence: CASSPTGLTYEQYF. CDR3 nucleotide sequence: TGTGCCAGCAGCCCGACAGGGTTAACCTACGAGCAGTACTTC. This chain joins TRBV5-6 and TRBJ2-7, with TRBD1 matching over 7 bases. With 4 bases clipped from V and 2 bases from J, the junction kept 6 bases outside the gene matches. There are 14 residues in the CDR3. Germline V gives CDR1 SGHDT, CDR2 YYEEEE.